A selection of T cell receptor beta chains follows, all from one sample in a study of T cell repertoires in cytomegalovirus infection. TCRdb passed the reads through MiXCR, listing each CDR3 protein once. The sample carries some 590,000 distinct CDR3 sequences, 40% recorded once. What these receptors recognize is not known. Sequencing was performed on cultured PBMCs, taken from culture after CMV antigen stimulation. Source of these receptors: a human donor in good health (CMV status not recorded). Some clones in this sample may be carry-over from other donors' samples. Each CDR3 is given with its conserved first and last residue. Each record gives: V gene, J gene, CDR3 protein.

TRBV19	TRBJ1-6	CASSTRQPSSYNSPLHF
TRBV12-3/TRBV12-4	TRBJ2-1	CASSSLWNEQFF
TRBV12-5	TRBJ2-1	CASGPLGFPGDSYNEQFF
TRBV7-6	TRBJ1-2	CASSATSGQRNYGYTF
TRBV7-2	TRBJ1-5	CASSLAQDNQPQHF
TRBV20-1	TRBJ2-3	CSARPNRDFTTDTQYF
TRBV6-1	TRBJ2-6	CASEQGYSGANVLTF
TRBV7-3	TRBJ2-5	CASSSELDRGGETQYF
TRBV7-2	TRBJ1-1	CASSFSRQGRPQAFF
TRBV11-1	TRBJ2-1	CASSLANGFYNEQFF
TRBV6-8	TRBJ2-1	CASSYRTPNNEQFF
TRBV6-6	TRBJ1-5	CASSYSFRGDQPQHF
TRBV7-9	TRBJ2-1	CASSLSTYEQFF
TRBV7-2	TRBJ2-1	CASSSRGGVPHNEQFF
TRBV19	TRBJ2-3	CASSIESDTQYF
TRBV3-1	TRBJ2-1	CASSQEGVATTLNYNEQFF
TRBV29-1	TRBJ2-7	CSARGGQGAGSYEQYF
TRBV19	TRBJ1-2	CASRDISREAGYGYTF
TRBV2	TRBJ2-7	CASTREQGGYEQYF
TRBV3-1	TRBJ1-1	CASSQGLGGTEAFF
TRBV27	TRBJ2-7	CASSLKGYRGRRSHEQYF
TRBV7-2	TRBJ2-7	CASSTRGAGADYEQYF
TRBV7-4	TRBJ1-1	CASSSILTGNTEALF
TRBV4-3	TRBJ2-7	CASSPNPTGSYEQYF
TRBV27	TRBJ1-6	CASSLGWDSPLHF
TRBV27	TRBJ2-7	CASSSLSSYEQYF
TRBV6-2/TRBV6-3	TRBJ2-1	CASSYDSPNQFF
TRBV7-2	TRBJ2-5	CASQRQLGETQYF
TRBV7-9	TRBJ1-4	CASSPPSRNEKLFF
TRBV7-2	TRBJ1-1	CAIKKSVGTTEAFF
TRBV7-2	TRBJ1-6	CASSPSLSRDNSPLHF
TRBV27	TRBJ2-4	CASSLSFGSTNIQYF
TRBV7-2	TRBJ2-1	CASSFIIGGLNEQFF
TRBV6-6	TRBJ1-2	CASFDLYGYTF
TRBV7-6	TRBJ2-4	CASSPTPRAKNIQYF
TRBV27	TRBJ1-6	CASSPLPTPSHNSPLHF
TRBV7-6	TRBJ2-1	CASSQRWTSGDYNEQFF
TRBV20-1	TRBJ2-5	CSALSRETQYF
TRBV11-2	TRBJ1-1	CASSLAAGAFF
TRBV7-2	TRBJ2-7	CASSLDGRAQEQYF
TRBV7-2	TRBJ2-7	CASSLGVGAYEQYF
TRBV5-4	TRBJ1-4	CASSGLGGQRNEKLFF
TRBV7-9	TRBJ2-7	CASSSRGSYEQYF
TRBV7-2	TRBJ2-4	CASSLDWDGQYF
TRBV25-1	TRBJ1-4	CASSEHPGRGEKLFF
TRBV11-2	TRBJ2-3	CASSLRAGTSGNTDTQYF
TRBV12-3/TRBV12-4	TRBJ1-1	CASSFTGGAMNTEAFF
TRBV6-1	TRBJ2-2	CASSDALAGGTGELFF
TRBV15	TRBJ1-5	CATRGSADQPQHF
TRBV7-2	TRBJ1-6	CASSGQGARVSPLHF
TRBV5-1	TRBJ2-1	CASSLFGSENEQFF
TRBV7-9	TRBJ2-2	CASSWGQGVTGELFF
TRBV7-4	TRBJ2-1	CASSEAGGAYNEQFF
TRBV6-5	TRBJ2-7	CASRRSKGRLYEQYF
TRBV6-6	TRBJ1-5	CASGTGDQPQHF
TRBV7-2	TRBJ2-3	CASSPGWADTQYF
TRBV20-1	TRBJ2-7	CSAVHFTGGPPYEQYF
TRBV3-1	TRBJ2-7	CASSQGWDLTYEQYF
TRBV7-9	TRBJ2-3	CASSLEGAVQYF
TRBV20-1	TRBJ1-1	CSARDPNRGTEAFF